The 20 T cell receptor beta chains reported below all come from one sample, sequenced in a study of technical replicates of blood from a handful of donors. Using immunoSEQ multiplex PCR, the repertoire was profiled, and TCRdb retains in-frame clones only, with some absent. Here the sample spans 60,000 to 65,000 clones, around 86% being singletons. The sample was PBMCs. These receptors originate from a human donor in good health. Some clones in this sample may be carry-over from other donors' samples.

The chain joins TRBV9 to TRBJ1-1; tentative D call: TRBD1 (5 bases). Germline-derived CDR1 and CDR2 are SGDLS and YYNGEE. V dropped 3 bases and J dropped 1 base, with 10 bases sitting between them. CDR3 length: 14 residues. The CDR3 nucleotides are TGTGCCAGCAGCGCCGGACACAAGAACACTGAAGCTTTCTTT. Amino acid sequence: CASSAGHKNTEAFF.

This chain connects TRBV10-3 to TRBJ2-7; TRBD1 matches at 9 bases. V lost 4 bases and J lost 3; bases outside the gene matches: 1. This CDR3 region has 13 residues. Germline V gene sequence: CDR1 ENHRY, CDR2 SYGVKD. Here the CDR3 DNA reads TGTGCCATCAGTGGGGGACAGGGCTACGAGCAGTACTTC. Translation: CAISGGQGYEQYF.

This clone was recorded only once. The rearrangement joins TRBV16 to TRBJ1-2; D may be TRBD1 (6 bases). CDR1 and CDR2 from the germline V gene are KGHSY and FQNENV. The CDR3 extends over 15 amino acids. Between the trimmed V and J ends, which lost 0 bases and 6 bases, there was a span of 14 bases. CDR3 sequence reads: CASSQSNRVTHGYTF. The CDR3 DNA is TGTGCCAGCAGCCAATCTAACAGGGTAACCCATGGCTACACCTTC.

CDR3 protein: CASSGRGTYNEQFF. The CDR3 DNA reads as TGTGCCAGCTCCGGGAGGGGGACCTACAATGAGCAGTTCTTC. V gene TRBV7-9 combines with J gene TRBJ2-1; TRBD2 matches at 8 bases. This CDR3 spans 14 amino acids. CDR1 and CDR2 (germline): SEHNR, FQNEAQ (reference sequence). Unmatched junction bases numbered 5, after V lost 8 bases and J lost 2 bases.

The chain recombines TRBV9 with TRBJ1-2; D is ambiguous. Germline lookup yields CDR1 SGDLS and CDR2 YYNGEE. The ends were cut back, 3 bases at V and 5 bases at J, with 8 bases in the middle. The CDR3 has 12 amino acids. CDR3 nucleotide sequence: TGTGCCAGCAGCGCCGGTGAATATGGCTACACCTTC. Translated: CASSAGEYGYTF.

The chain couples TRBV7-9 to TRBJ2-7; tentative D call: TRBD2 (5 bases). V was pared by 3 bases and J by 2 bases, with 14 bases between. Germline CDR1 SEHNR, CDR2 FQNEAQ (reference sequence). CDR3 length: 15 residues. CDR3 sequence: CASSLGSPGAYEQYF. CDR3 nucleotides: TGTGCCAGCAGCTTGGGGTCCCCCGGGGCCTACGAGCAGTACTTC.

This rearrangement joins TRBV5-1 to TRBJ2-2; 11 nucleotides line up with TRBD2. The CDR3 runs 16 residues. J was trimmed by 7 bases and V by 4 bases; bases with no gene match: 9. CDR1 and CDR2 from the germline V gene are SGHRS and YFSETQ. The DNA for the CDR3 is TGCGCCAGCAGCCACCCACTAGCGGGAGCCGGCGGGGAGCTGTTTTTT. Its translation is CASSHPLAGAGGELFF.

The rearrangement joins TRBV5-6 to TRBJ2-7; the match to TRBD2 covers 11 bases. The CDR3 is 15 residues long. V trimming: 4 bases; J trimming: 3 bases; junction bases outside the gene matches: 6. Germline V gives CDR1 SGHDT, CDR2 YYEEEE. This CDR3 is CASSTRTSGYYEQYF. CDR3 in DNA: TGTGCCAGCAGCACTAGGACTAGCGGGTACTACGAGCAGTACTTC.

This chain joins TRBV5-1 and TRBJ2-1, with 9 bases identical to TRBD2. The length of the CDR3 is 15 residues. J lost 6 bases, V lost 0 bases, and 4 bases had no gene match. Germline V gene sequence: CDR1 SGHRS, CDR2 YFSETQ. The CDR3 DNA reads TGCGCCAGCAGCTTGGTTCTAGCGGGGTCCAATGAGCAGTTCTTC. Its translation: CASSLVLAGSNEQFF.

This clone was recorded only once. The rearrangement links TRBV7-9 to TRBJ1-6, with D possibly TRBD1 on 5 matching bases. CDR3 length: 16 amino acids. Germline assignment: CDR1 SEHNR and CDR2 FQNEAQ (reference sequence). Trimming stripped 6 bases from V and 14 bases from J, with 26 bases between. The CDR3 reads CASSPDGGAQFRALHF. The CDR3 DNA reads as TGTGCCAGCAGTCCCGATGGAGGGGCCCAATTCAGGGCCCTCCACTTT.

The chain has TRBV30 and TRBJ2-1; D not certain. The V end was cut by 2 bases, the J end by 4 bases, with 12 bases between. Germline CDR1 GTSNPN, CDR2 SVGIG (reference sequence). The CDR3 has 14 amino acids. Here the CDR3 reads CAWSFTHGYNEQFF. DNA for the CDR3: TGTGCCTGGAGTTTTACCCACGGTTACAATGAGCAGTTCTTC.

The J gene is TRBJ1-4, the V gene TRBV2; D remains unclear. The CDR3 totals 14 residues. The germline gives CDR1 SNHLY, CDR2 FYNNEI. V shed 7 bases and J shed 7 bases, with 16 bases lying between them. In nucleotides, the CDR3 is TGTGCCAGCACTCGGGCCTCCCGGGGTGAAAAACTGTTTTTT. Translation: CASTRASRGEKLFF. The full variable domain, completed using reference TRBV2 and TRBJ1-4, is EPEVTQTPSHQVTQMGQEVILRCVPISNHLYFYWYRQILGQKVEFLVSFYNNEISEKSEIFDDQFSVERPDGSNFTLKIRSTKLEDSAMYFCASTRASRGEKLFFGSGTQLSVL.

In nucleotides, the CDR3 is TGTGCCAGCTCACCACGGCAGGGCGATTATAACTATGGCTACACCTTC. Encoded protein: CASSPRQGDYNYGYTF. The chain employs TRBV18 and TRBJ1-2; perhaps TRBD1 as D (5 bases). Trimming removed 1 base at V and 1 base at J, with 13 bases between. The CDR3 sequence is 16 residues long. CDR1 and CDR2 from the germline V gene are KGHSH and LQKENI.

The rearrangement uses TRBV2 and TRBJ1-1; D call uncertain. Trimming cost V 7 bases and J 2 bases, with 14 bases left between them. Per germline, CDR1 SNHLY and CDR2 FYNNEI. The CDR3 extends over 14 amino acids. The CDR3 loop reads CASINGGGNTEAFF. As DNA, the CDR3 is TGTGCCAGCATCAACGGTGGAGGAAACACTGAAGCTTTCTTT.

Only a few counts were recorded for this clone. The chain recombines TRBV6-1 with TRBJ2-1; D not certain. Trimming shortened V by 3 bases and J by 2 bases, and 5 bases separated the two germline ends. Germline V gene lookup returns CDR1 MNHNS and CDR2 SASEGT. The CDR3 loop spans 13 amino acids. The CDR3 loop reads CASSDRAYNEQFF. Written as DNA, the CDR3 is TGTGCCAGCAGTGATCGTGCCTACAATGAGCAGTTCTTC.

The V call is TRBV4-1, the J call TRBJ2-6; D remains unclear. V dropped 0 bases and J dropped 0 bases, with 9 bases sitting between them. The CDR3 sequence is 17 residues long. CDR1 and CDR2 from the germline V gene are MGHRA and YSYEKL. The CDR3 coding sequence is TGCGCCAGCAGCCAAGATCCAGGCCACTCTGGGGCCAACGTCCTGACTTTC. Protein: CASSQDPGHSGANVLTF.

The chain couples TRBV4-3 to TRBJ1-1; the D gene is possibly TRBD1 (5 bases). The germline CDR1 and CDR2 sequences are LGHNA and YSLEER. The ends were cut back, 0 bases at V and 1 base at J, with 9 bases in the middle. The CDR3 totals 15 residues. The CDR3 spells CASSQDLGGNTEAFF. The CDR3 DNA is TGCGCCAGCAGCCAAGATTTGGGGGGGAACACTGAAGCTTTCTTT.

This clone showed up just a few times. V gene TRBV7-6 combines with J gene TRBJ2-1; TRBD2 matches at 11 bases. Germline CDR1 and CDR2: SGHVS and FNYEAQ. The CDR3 runs 16 residues. V shed 4 bases, J shed 9 bases, and the junction held 11 bases outside the gene matches. As DNA, the CDR3 is TGTGCCAGCAGCTCATCCGGGACTAGCGGTCTGCGTGAGCAGTTCTTC. This encodes CASSSSGTSGLREQFF.

This chain links TRBV9 with TRBJ1-2; D may be TRBD1 (5 bases). The CDR3 is 13 amino acids. Germline CDR1 and CDR2: SGDLS and YYNGEE. The ends were cut back, 3 bases at V and 4 bases at J, with 10 bases in the middle. The CDR3, as DNA: TGTGCCAGCAGCGATGGGGGGAGCTATGGCTACACCTTC. Its translation is CASSDGGSYGYTF.

V usage is TRBV7-2 and J usage is TRBJ1-5; 7 nucleotides agree with TRBD1. The CDR3 is 15 residues long. Trimming cost V 5 bases and J 3 bases; bases outside gene matches: 7. CDR1 SGHTA and CDR2 FQGNSA come from the germline V gene. The CDR3 DNA sequence: TGTGCCAGCAGCCCCACGACAGGGCTCAATCAGCCCCAGCATTTT. Its translation is CASSPTTGLNQPQHF. The variable domain in full, completed from reference TRBV7-2 and TRBJ1-5, reads GAGVSQSPSNKVTEKGKDVELRCDPISGHTALYWYRQSLGQGLEFLIYFQGNSAPDKSGLPSDRFSAERTGGSVSTLTIQRTQQEDSAVYLCASSPTTGLNQPQHFGDGTRLSIL.